Listed below are T cell receptor beta chains from one sample, sequenced in a study of Graves' ophthalmopathy and Graves' hyperthyroidism. TCRdb used MiXCR to reprocess the multiplex PCR reads, holding one entry per CDR3 protein. The table includes fewer than 600,000 distinct CDR3 sequences, approximately 15% detected once. The source material was blood. These receptors came from a woman aged 25-40 years with Graves' ophthalmopathy. The CDR3 runs from the conserved cysteine through the conserved F or W. Each record gives: CDR3 protein, CDR3 DNA, D gene, V gene, J gene, clone size. D genes are given only for firm matches. For some rows the clone size is stated as once, few or many, or as a class when expanded; others skip it.

CATSREEGRTQYF	TGTGCCACCAGCAGAGAGGAGGGGCGCACGCAGTATTTT	-	TRBV15	TRBJ2-3	few
CASRPEPPARGNIQYF	TGTGCCAGCAGACCAGAACCTCCGGCACGAGGAAACATTCAGTACTTC	-	TRBV6-1	TRBJ2-4	few
CASSQNRDRGEQYF	TGCGCCAGCAGCCAAAACCGGGACAGGGGCGAGCAGTACTTC	TRBD1	TRBV5-1	TRBJ2-7	many
CASSYSKVQPGYTF	TGTGCCAGCAGTTACTCGAAGGTACAGCCTGGCTACACCTTC	-	TRBV6-7	TRBJ1-2	many
CASSLDGLGANYGYTF	TGTGCCAGCAGTCTGGACGGGCTCGGAGCTAACTATGGCTACACCTTC	-	TRBV28	TRBJ1-2	-
CASMGQGTAFF	TGTGCCAGCATGGGACAGGGGACGGCTTTCTTT	TRBD1	TRBV12-3/TRBV12-4	TRBJ1-1	few
CASSVLRGTGGESNQPQHF	TGTGCCAGCAGTGTACTAAGGGGGACAGGGGGCGAGAGCAATCAGCCCCAGCATTTT	TRBD1	TRBV2	TRBJ1-5	many
CASSYSKGTGELFF	TGTGCCAGCAGTTACTCGAAGGGGACCGGGGAGCTGTTTTTT	-	TRBV6-5	TRBJ2-2	many
CASSARPGVTFF	TGTGCCAGCAGTGCAAGGCCCGGAGTTACTTTCTTT	-	TRBV9	TRBJ1-1	-
CASSGGGTAYEQYF	TGTGCCAGCAGTGGAGGCGGGACCGCTTACGAGCAGTACTTC	-	TRBV28	TRBJ2-7	many
CATSDSGRAPNQPQHF	TGTGCCACCAGTGATTCGGGACGAGCCCCCAATCAGCCCCAGCATTTT	-	TRBV24-1	TRBJ1-5	many
CASLDGSNYGYTF	TGTGCCAGCCTGGACGGCAGTAACTATGGCTACACCTTC	-	TRBV28	TRBJ1-2	many
CATSGAQDARLETQYF	TGTGCCACCAGTGGGGCCCAAGACGCTCGGTTGGAGACCCAGTACTTC	-	TRBV24-1	TRBJ2-5	many
CATSDPDRAEQYF	TGTGCCACCAGTGACCCCGACAGGGCCGAGCAGTACTTC	TRBD1	TRBV24-1	TRBJ2-7	many
CASSINQGGSSPLHF	TGTGCCAGCAGTATTAACCAGGGGGGCTCCTCACCCCTCCACTTT	TRBD1	TRBV6-1	TRBJ1-6	many
CAWSVASSGNTIYF	TGTGCCTGGAGTGTTGCCAGCTCTGGAAACACCATATATTTT	-	TRBV30	TRBJ1-3	few
CASSPPPNTEAFF	TGTGCCAGCTCACCACCGCCAAACACTGAAGCTTTCTTT	-	TRBV18	TRBJ1-1	many